This TCR beta chain appears in the sequencing data of a study of cytomegalovirus exposure and HLA in healthy donors. On this clone: What it binds is unknown.

Donors showed nominal health when sampled, although they likely had unrecorded immune exposures. Study-level findings and limits: Using the classifier, cytomegalovirus status was reportedly diagnosed with high specificity and sensitivity. Altogether, 150 to 200 TCR beta chains were recorded as cytomegalovirus-associated. Donors were assumed by presence/absence analyses to have roughly uniform sequencing depth.

The study ran its PCR with 60 Vbeta and 13 Jbeta primers. Sequenced by immunoSEQ multiplex PCR; TCRdb stores in-frame clones only, minus some. This sample's table reports roughly 90,000 clones. V was cut by 3 bases and J by 3 bases, with 25 bases left in between. CDR3 length equals 18 residues. Germline V CDR1 and CDR2: SGHRS, YFSETQ. The sample consisted of PBMCs. The receptor was derived from a man aged 50-59 years in good health and CMV-seropositive. The J gene is TRBJ2-7, the V gene TRBV5-1, with no clear D. The CDR3 protein is CASSSDPLAPPSIYEQYF. CDR3 nucleotides: TGCGCCAGCAGCTCCGACCCTTTAGCTCCTCCCTCGATCTACGAGCAGTACTTC.